Below are 14 T cell receptor beta chains sequenced from a single sample in a study of PD-1 blockade in classical Hodgkin lymphoma. The table came from immunoSEQ multiplex PCR; TCRdb's copy has only in-frame clones and leaves some out. The repertoire holds about 25,000 clones, with roughly 80% as singletons. Noted time point: cycle 4 day 1 (C4D1), after less than 7 weeks of nivolumab. In every patient, relapse followed autologous stem cell transplantation, while exposure to brentuximab vedotin differed. The material was peripheral blood mononuclear cells (PBMCs), obtained before the fourth cycle of nivolumab. These receptors all come from a human donor with classical Hodgkin lymphoma.

The V gene is TRBV5-8, the J gene TRBJ2-5; D call uncertain. Germline assignment: CDR1 SGHTS and CDR2 YDEGEE. V lost 2 bases to trimming and J lost 0 bases, with 5 bases between them. This CDR3 has 13 amino acids. DNA for the CDR3: TGTGCCAGCAGCTTAGAGGACCAAGAGACCCAGTACTTC. It codes for CASSLEDQETQYF.

There are a few counts of this clone. CDR3 loop: CASSVGSGGTGELFF. CDR3 nucleotide sequence: TGTGCCAGCAGCGTAGGGAGCGGGGGGACCGGGGAGCTGTTTTTT. This rearrangement joins TRBV9 to TRBJ2-2; 9 bases align to TRBD2. V was clipped by 0 bases and J by 5 bases; unmatched bases: 2. This CDR3 contains 15 residues. Germline CDR1 is SGDLS and CDR2 is YYNGEE.

The chain recombines TRBV12-5 with TRBJ2-7; unclear D gene. Trimming removed 1 base at V and 4 bases at J, with 5 bases between. From germline, CDR1 is LGHNT and CDR2 FRNRAP. The CDR3 runs to 12 residues. This chain's CDR3 is CASGLAVYEQYF. The CDR3 DNA reads TGTGCTAGTGGTTTGGCAGTGTACGAGCAGTACTTC.

J is TRBJ2-5 and V is TRBV7-9; D call uncertain. The V and J ends lost 5 bases and 1 base respectively, with 11 bases between them. The CDR3 covers 14 residues. CDR1 is SEHNR and CDR2 is FQNEAQ in the germline V gene (reference sequence). CDR3 amino acids: CASSVTGLQETQYF. CDR3 DNA sequence: TGTGCCAGCAGCGTTACCGGGCTCCAAGAGACCCAGTACTTC.

The chain combines TRBV5-1 with TRBJ2-5; a weak D match, TRBD2 (7 bases). From germline, CDR1 is SGHRS and CDR2 YFSETQ. This CDR3 contains 14 residues. V lost 5 bases and J lost 3, with 14 bases in between. DNA for the CDR3: TGCGCCAGCAGGGGGGGCGCGGGAGAAGAGACCCAGTACTTC. As protein: CASRGGAGEETQYF.

This chain links TRBV11-2 with TRBJ2-3; D gene uncertain. Trimming removed 0 bases from V and 9 bases from J, with 13 bases in between. The CDR3 has 14 amino acids. Looked up from germline, CDR1 is SGHAT and CDR2 is FQNNGV. CDR3 nucleotides: TGTGCCAGCAGCTTAGATCACGGCTCTGGAACGCAGTATTTT. The encoded protein is CASSLDHGSGTQYF.

The chain is built from TRBV5-6 and TRBJ2-6, with TRBD1 identical over 7 bases. Germline loops: CDR1 SGHDT, CDR2 YYEEEE. The junction had 5 bases not matched to a gene; V was cut back by 1 base and J by 1 base. The CDR3 consists of 17 residues. DNA of the CDR3: TGTGCCAGCAGCTTGAGGGGGCTGGAGTCTGGGGCCAACGTCCTGACTTTC. It yields the protein CASSLRGLESGANVLTF. The full variable domain, its missing parts supplied by reference TRBV5-6 and TRBJ2-6, is DAGVTQSPTHLIKTRGQQVTLRCSPKSGHDTVSWYQQALGQGPQFIFQYYEEEERQRGNFPDRFSGHQFPNYSSELNVNALLLGDSALYLCASSLRGLESGANVLTFGAGSRLTVL.

The chain combines TRBV6-6 with TRBJ2-7, with D perhaps matching TRBD2 (6 bases). This CDR3 contains 15 residues. With 0 bases removed from V and 3 bases from J, the gap between germline ends came to 12 bases. Germline CDR1 MNHNY, CDR2 SVGAGI (reference sequence). The CDR3 loop is CASSYSGGNSYEQYF. CDR3 coding DNA: TGTGCCAGCAGTTACTCGGGCGGGAACAGCTACGAGCAGTACTTC.

The genes are TRBV19 and TRBJ1-1; 8 nucleotides align to TRBD1. Per the germline V gene, CDR1 is LNHDA and CDR2 is SQIVND (reference sequence). The length of the CDR3 is 14 residues. V was pared by 3 bases and J by 10 bases, with 10 bases of the junction left unmatched. The CDR3: CASSIQGSGTGAFF. The CDR3 DNA is TGTGCCAGTAGTATTCAGGGGAGTGGGACAGGAGCTTTCTTT. Full variable domain (rest looked up from reference TRBV19 and TRBJ1-1): DGGITQSPKYLFRKEGQNVTLSCEQNLNHDAMYWYRQDPGQGLRLIYYSQIVNDFQKGDIAEGYSVSREKKESFPLTVTSAQKNPTAFYLCASSIQGSGTGAFFGQGTRLTVV.

The chain is built from TRBV10-2 and TRBJ2-7; 7 bases match TRBD1. The CDR3 spans 14 residues. V lost 3 bases to trimming and J lost 5 bases; unmatched junction nucleotides: 7. CDR1 is WSHSY and CDR2 is SAAADI in the germline V gene. The CDR3: CASSDLTGNDEQYF. For the CDR3, the DNA is TGCGCCAGCAGTGACCTGACAGGGAATGACGAGCAGTACTTC.

The chain carries TRBV28 and TRBJ2-2; D not resolved. Germline CDR1 and CDR2: MDHEN and SYDVKM. The CDR3 contains 15 residues. Trimming cost V 5 bases and J 3 bases, with 13 bases left between them. The CDR3 nucleotides are TGTGCCAGCAGTACCCGGGCAGTAGACACCGGGGAGCTGTTTTTT. It encodes CASSTRAVDTGELFF.

The CDR3 spells CSVPGQGKGYTF. The CDR3 DNA reads as TGCAGCGTCCCGGGACAGGGGAAAGGCTACACCTTC. This chain joins TRBV29-1 and TRBJ1-2, with 10 nucleotides matching TRBD1. The CDR3 totals 12 residues. Germline V gene sequence: CDR1 SQVTM, CDR2 ANQGSEA. V lost 6 bases, J lost 8 bases, and 6 bases stayed unmatched. Full variable domain (missing parts from reference TRBV29-1 and TRBJ1-2): SAVISQKPSRDICQRGTSLTIQCQVDSQVTMMFWYRQQPGQSLTLIATANQGSEATYESGFVIDKFPISRPNLTFSTLTVSNMSPEDSSIYLCSVPGQGKGYTFGSGTRLTVV.

The chain joins TRBV14 to TRBJ2-1; 10 positions match TRBD2. Germline V gives CDR1 SGHDN, CDR2 FVKESK. The CDR3 loop spans 17 amino acids. V trimming: 0 bases; J trimming: 0 bases; junction bases outside the gene matches: 2. The chain's CDR3 is CASSQEPSGSSYNEQFF. The CDR3 DNA reads TGTGCCAGCAGCCAAGAGCCTAGCGGGAGCTCCTACAATGAGCAGTTCTTC.

This clone came up a few times. V is TRBV11-1 and J is TRBJ2-5; the D gene is possibly TRBD2 (7 bases). V was shortened by 6 bases and J by 3 bases, with 14 bases between the two germline ends. This CDR3 contains 14 residues. Germline V gene data show CDR1 as SGHAT and CDR2 as FQDESV (reference sequence). The CDR3 bases are TGTGCCAGCAGTTCGGACAGCGGGAAAGAGACCCAGTACTTC. It is translated as CASSSDSGKETQYF.